The 20 T cell receptor beta chains below were found in one sample sequenced in a study of OX40 agonist ivuxolimab in advanced cancers. Only in-frame clones appear in the TCRdb table, and some are missing; sequencing was by immunoSEQ multiplex PCR. Among fewer than 65,000 clones listed, roughly 90% were seen once. Here the sequenced sample was CD4+ or CD8+ T cells sorted from blood, taken in a trial of the OX40 agonist ivuxolimab. These receptors came from an adult with an advanced solid tumor such as melanoma, head and neck, liver or kidney cancer.

The chain recombines TRBV19 with TRBJ2-2; 7 bases are a match to TRBD2. The CDR3 runs 16 residues. Germline lookup yields CDR1 LNHDA and CDR2 SQIVND (reference sequence). With 4 bases clipped from V and 6 bases from J, the junction kept 11 bases outside the gene matches. The CDR3 coding sequence is TGTGCCAGTAGTAGAGGGCGGGAGTTTGGTTCCGGGGAGCTGTTTTTT. It codes for CASSRGREFGSGELFF.

The chain is built from TRBV5-6 and TRBJ1-5, with 8 bases matching TRBD1. The CDR3 runs 14 residues. The germline CDR1 and CDR2 sequences are SGHDT and YYEEEE. The V gene end was trimmed by 2 bases and the J gene end by 7 bases; junction bases not matched to a gene: 5. The CDR3 is CASSLGQGGQPQHF. The CDR3 DNA sequence: TGTGCCAGCAGCTTAGGACAGGGAGGCCAGCCCCAGCATTTT.

CDR3 sequence: CASSPNRGRRNEQFF. The CDR3 DNA is TGTGCCAGCAGCCCAAACAGGGGGCGCCGGAATGAGCAGTTCTTC. The chain employs TRBV11-2 and TRBJ2-1, with 9 positions matching TRBD1. The germline gives CDR1 SGHAT, CDR2 FQNNGV. V was pared by 5 bases and J by 7 bases, with 9 bases of the junction left unmatched. The CDR3 totals 15 residues.

This clone was seen a single time. This sequence joins TRBV10-3 and TRBJ2-7; 9 bases match TRBD1. Germline values: CDR1 ENHRY, CDR2 SYGVKD. With 7 bases clipped from V and 5 bases from J, the junction kept 9 bases outside the gene matches. This CDR3 is 14 amino acids long. CDR3 loop: CAIKRQGGIDEQYF. The CDR3 region has the DNA TGTGCCATCAAAAGACAGGGGGGGATCGACGAGCAGTACTTC.

V gene TRBV28 combines with J gene TRBJ2-1; TRBD2 matches 12 bases. V was pared by 5 bases and J by 5 bases, with 22 bases of the junction left unmatched. The germline gives CDR1 MDHEN, CDR2 SYDVKM. The CDR3 spans 21 residues. The CDR3 sequence is CASSPRPGTSGSKPLHNEQFF. DNA for the CDR3: TGTGCCAGCAGTCCGAGACCCGGGACTAGCGGGTCGAAGCCACTACACAATGAGCAGTTCTTC.

The chain links TRBV2 to TRBJ1-5; TRBD1 agrees at 7 bases. The CDR3 length is 14 residues. Losses at the gene ends were 7 bases for V and 9 bases for J; bases not matched to a gene: 12. CDR1 and CDR2 from the germline V gene are SNHLY and FYNNEI. In DNA form, the CDR3 reads TGTGCCAGCAAGGGGGCGTATTCTAGGGCGCCCCAGCATTTT. Amino acids: CASKGAYSRAPQHF.

This chain connects TRBV9 to TRBJ2-2, with 7 bases identical to TRBD2. The germline V gene encodes CDR1 SGDLS and CDR2 YYNGEE. The ends lost 1 base at V and 5 bases at J; junction bases unmatched: 5. CDR3 length equals 15 residues. This chain's CDR3 is CASSVRGGSTGELFF. The CDR3 DNA reads as TGTGCCAGCAGCGTAAGGGGCGGGAGTACCGGGGAGCTGTTTTTT.

V and J are TRBV28 and TRBJ1-3; TRBD1 matches at 7 bases. V dropped 7 bases and J dropped 3; count of bases not matched to a gene: 9. This CDR3 has 15 residues. Germline-derived CDR1 and CDR2 are MDHEN and SYDVKM. DNA for the CDR3: TGTGCCAGCAAGTCAGGGGGGATTAATGGAAACACCATATATTTT. This encodes CASKSGGINGNTIYF.

The chain carries TRBV7-9 and TRBJ1-4, with 7 bases lining up with TRBD1. Germline lookup yields CDR1 SEHNR and CDR2 FQNEAQ (reference sequence). V lost 5 bases and J lost 8; bases outside the gene matches: 11. This CDR3 region has 15 residues. The CDR3 DNA reads as TGTGCCAGCAGCCCCCGACAGGGCGGAGGGGAAAAACTGTTTTTT. Its protein product is CASSPRQGGGEKLFF.

This clone was observed a few times. V is TRBV21-1 and J is TRBJ2-4; TRBD1 was called by the table and not checked on the DNA. TRBV21-1 is reported as a pseudogene. There are 17 residues in the CDR3. The CDR3 nucleotides read TGTGCCAGCAGCAAAGGGGAGGGACAGGGCCTCAAAAACATTCAGTACTTC. Translation gives CASSKGEGQGLKNIQYF.

V and J are TRBV7-2 and TRBJ2-1; D perhaps matches TRBD1 (6 bases). This CDR3 spans 13 amino acids. In germline, CDR1 is SGHTA, CDR2 FQGNSA. In DNA form, the CDR3 reads TGTGGGGCAGCAGCTTCTACAGGGAATGAGCAGTTCTTC. Amino acid sequence: CGAAASTGNEQFF.

This chain links TRBV28 with TRBJ2-3; no firm D call. CDR3 size: 13 residues. Trimming removed 10 bases from V and 8 bases from J, with 19 bases in between. Germline CDR1 reads MDHEN; CDR2 reads SYDVKM. The CDR3 is CATKAPGRGTQYF. CDR3 nucleotides: TGTGCCACAAAGGCCCCCGGGCGCGGTACGCAGTATTTT. Using reference TRBV28 and TRBJ2-3 for the parts outside the CDR3, the full variable domain is DVKVTQSSRYLVKRTGEKVFLECVQDMDHENMFWYRQDPGLGLRLIYFSYDVKMKEKGDIPEGYSVSREKKERFSLILESASTNQTSMYLCATKAPGRGTQYFGPGTRLTVL.

The chain couples TRBV4-1 to TRBJ2-1; D is uncertain. Germline values: CDR1 MGHRA, CDR2 YSYEKL. The CDR3 consists of 16 residues. The V end lost 5 bases, the J end lost 0 bases, and 14 bases lay between the germline ends. CDR3 sequence (DNA): TGCGCCAGCAGCTCACCCCTCTCGAGCTCCTACAATGAGCAGTTCTTC. It codes for CASSSPLSSSYNEQFF.

As for this clone: Other DNA sequences within the sample encode an identical CDR3. DNA of the CDR3: TGTGCCAGCAGCCTGAGCTCTGGGGCCAACGTCCTGACTTTC. It translates to CASSLSSGANVLTF. The V and J genes are TRBV28 and TRBJ2-6; D gene unclear. This CDR3 region has 14 residues. Germline CDR1 and CDR2: MDHEN and SYDVKM. V lost 6 bases and J 0 bases, leaving 6 bases between the germline ends.

This clone was recorded a few times. V and J are TRBV12-2 and TRBJ1-1. TRBV12-2 is a pseudogene locus. The CDR3 is 15 residues long. The CDR3 sequence: CASRFGRAFRAEAFF. CDR3 nucleotides: TGTGCAAGTCGCTTTGGTCGGGCGTTTAGAGCTGAAGCTTTCTTT.

This chain's CDR3 is CASSGLAGATGQYF. DNA of the CDR3: TGTGCCAGCAGTGGACTAGCGGGGGCTACGGGGCAGTACTTC. The genes are TRBV2 and TRBJ2-7, with TRBD2 matching over 12 bases. V dropped 4 bases and J dropped 9; count of bases not matched to a gene: 7. Germline V gene lookup returns CDR1 SNHLY and CDR2 FYNNEI. The CDR3 contains 14 residues. The variable domain in full, completed from reference TRBV2 and TRBJ2-7, reads EPEVTQTPSHQVTQMGQEVILRCVPISNHLYFYWYRQILGQKVEFLVSFYNNEISEKSEIFDDQFSVERPDGSNFTLKIRSTKLEDSAMYFCASSGLAGATGQYFGPGTRLTVT.

The chain recombines TRBV7-2 with TRBJ2-5; D call uncertain. Trimming left V 1 base short and J 3 bases short, with 12 bases between. The CDR3 runs 15 residues. The germline CDR1 and CDR2 sequences are SGHTA and FQGNSA. Here the CDR3 DNA reads TGTGCCAGCAGCTTAGGGCCCCTACCTAAAGAGACCCAGTACTTC. It codes for CASSLGPLPKETQYF.

The chain carries TRBV30 and TRBJ1-1; TRBD1 matches at 9 bases. From germline, CDR1 is GTSNPN and CDR2 SVGIG (reference sequence). Losses at the gene ends were 2 bases for V and 6 bases for J; bases not matched to a gene: 4. This CDR3 comprises 13 residues. CDR3 loop: CAWSRQGGAEAFF. The CDR3 DNA reads as TGTGCCTGGAGTAGACAGGGGGGCGCTGAAGCTTTCTTT.

The chain links TRBV5-6 to TRBJ1-1; D is perhaps TRBD1 (5 bases). The V and J ends lost 4 bases and 2 bases respectively, with 15 bases between them. The CDR3 runs to 15 residues. CDR1 is SGHDT and CDR2 is YYEEEE in the germline V gene. In DNA form, the CDR3 reads TGTGCCAGCAGCCTCCGTGTCGGGGCAAACACTGAAGCTTTCTTT. Its translation is CASSLRVGANTEAFF.

The gene calls are TRBV7-2 and TRBJ2-5, with a weak D call TRBD2 (7 bases). In germline, CDR1 is SGHTA, CDR2 FQGNSA. This CDR3 spans 17 amino acids. Deletions cut 1 base from V and 4 bases from J, with 19 bases between. The CDR3 nucleotides read TGTGCCAGCAGCTTAGTCACATTTGGGGGGGCTGGAGAGACCCAGTACTTC. As protein: CASSLVTFGGAGETQYF. The full variable domain, in which reference TRBV7-2 and TRBJ2-5 provide the parts outside the CDR3, is GAGVSQSPSNKVTEKGKDVELRCDPISGHTALYWYRQSLGQGLEFLIYFQGNSAPDKSGLPSDRFSAERTGGSVSTLTIQRTQQEDSAVYLCASSLVTFGGAGETQYFGPGTRLLVL.